The present TCR beta chain was sequenced within a study of tumor-infiltrating lymphocytes in primary liver carcinoma. Study-wide background: Aged between 30 and 69 years, the patients were men and women. T1-T3 N0M0 was the stage of the tumors, which were roughly 4.2 to 10 cm across. Roughly 3.5 to 8 million productive TCRbeta reads came from each sample, comparable across tissue types.

Of note for this clonotype: The junction does not match germline at one end; this may be a read error.

A constant-region primer served to make TCR beta cDNA from about 0.5 ug total RNA. ARM-PCR, slightly modified, supplied the TCR beta libraries through three nested multiplex PCR rounds. Forward primers for TRBV1-TRBV30 and a C-beta reverse primer served the first two PCR rounds, at around 11 cycles each. TCRdb re-called the multiplex PCR reads with MiXCR, one entry per CDR3 protein. The sample lists 320,000 or so distinct CDR3 sequences, 55% to 65% occurring once. Unsorted whole blood supplied the blood RNA, and germline DNA was isolated too. The germline CDR1 and CDR2 sequences are SGHAT and FQDESV (reference sequence). CDR3 length: 18 residues.

The sequence was obtained from a man in his forties with primary liver carcinoma and hepatitis B virus infection. The sequenced sample was peripheral blood. This chain connects TRBV11-1 to TRBJ2-1; tentative D call: TRBD2 (6 bases). The CDR3 is CVSSLGRTGTYAYNEQFF. The CDR3 coding sequence is TGTGTCAGCAGCTTAGGACGGACCGGGACTTACGCCTACAATGAGCAGTTCTTC.